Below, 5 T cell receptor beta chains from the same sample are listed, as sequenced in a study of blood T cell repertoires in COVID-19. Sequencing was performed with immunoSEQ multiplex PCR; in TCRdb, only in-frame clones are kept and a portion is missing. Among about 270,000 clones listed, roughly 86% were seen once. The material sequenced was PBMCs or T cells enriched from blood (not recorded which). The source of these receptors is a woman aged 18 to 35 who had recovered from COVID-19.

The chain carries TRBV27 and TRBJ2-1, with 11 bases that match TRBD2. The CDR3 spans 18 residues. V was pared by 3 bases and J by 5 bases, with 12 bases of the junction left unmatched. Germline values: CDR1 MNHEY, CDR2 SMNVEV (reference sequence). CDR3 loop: CASSFQGQGLAVHNEQFF. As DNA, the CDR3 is TGTGCCAGCAGTTTCCAAGGCCAGGGACTAGCGGTTCACAATGAGCAGTTCTTC.

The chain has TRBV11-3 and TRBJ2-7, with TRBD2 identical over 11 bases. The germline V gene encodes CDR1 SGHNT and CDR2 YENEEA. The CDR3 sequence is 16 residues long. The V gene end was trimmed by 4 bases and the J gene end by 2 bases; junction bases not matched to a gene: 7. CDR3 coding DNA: TGTGCCAGCAGCTACACATTGACTAGCGGGGCCTACGAGCAGTACTTC. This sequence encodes CASSYTLTSGAYEQYF.

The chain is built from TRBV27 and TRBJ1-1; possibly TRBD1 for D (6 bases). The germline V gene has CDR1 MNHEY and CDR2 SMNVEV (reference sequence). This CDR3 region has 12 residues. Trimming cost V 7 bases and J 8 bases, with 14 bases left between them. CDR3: CASNSPRGEAFF. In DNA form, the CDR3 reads TGTGCCAGCAATTCACCTAGGGGGGAAGCTTTCTTT.

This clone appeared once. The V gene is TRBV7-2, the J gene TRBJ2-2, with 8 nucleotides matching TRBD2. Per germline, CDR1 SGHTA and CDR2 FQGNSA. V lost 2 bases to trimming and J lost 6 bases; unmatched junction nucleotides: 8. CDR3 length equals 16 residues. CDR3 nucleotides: TGTGCCAGCAGCTTACCGGGAGGGCCTAACGCCGGGGAGCTGTTTTTT. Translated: CASSLPGGPNAGELFF.

The CDR3 protein is CASCTPITSAYEQYF. The CDR3 DNA reads as TGTGCCAGCTGTACCCCCATCACTAGCGCTTACGAGCAGTACTTC. The chain joins TRBV28 to TRBJ2-7; 7 bases map to TRBD2. The V segment lost 8 bases and the J segment 4 bases; nucleotides outside the gene matches: 14. CDR3 length: 15 residues. CDR1 and CDR2 (germline): MDHEN, SYDVKM.